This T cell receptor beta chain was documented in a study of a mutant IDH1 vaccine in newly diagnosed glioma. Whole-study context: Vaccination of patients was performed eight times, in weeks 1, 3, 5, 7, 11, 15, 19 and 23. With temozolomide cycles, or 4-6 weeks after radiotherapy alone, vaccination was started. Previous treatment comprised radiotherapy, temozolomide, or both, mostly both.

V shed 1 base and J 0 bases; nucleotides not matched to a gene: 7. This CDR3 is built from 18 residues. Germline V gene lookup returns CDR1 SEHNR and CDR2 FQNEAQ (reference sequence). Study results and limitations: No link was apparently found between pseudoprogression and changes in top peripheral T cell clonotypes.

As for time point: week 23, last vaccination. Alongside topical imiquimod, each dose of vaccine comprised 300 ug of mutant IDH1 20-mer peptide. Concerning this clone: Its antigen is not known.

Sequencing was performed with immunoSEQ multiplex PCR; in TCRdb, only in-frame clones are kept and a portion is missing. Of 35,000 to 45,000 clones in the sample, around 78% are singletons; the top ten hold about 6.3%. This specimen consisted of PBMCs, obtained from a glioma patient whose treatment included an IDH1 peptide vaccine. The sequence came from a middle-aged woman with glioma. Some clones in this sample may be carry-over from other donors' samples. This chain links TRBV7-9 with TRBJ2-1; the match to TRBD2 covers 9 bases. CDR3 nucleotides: TGTGCCAGCAGCTTAGGGAGGCGGGAGGGGAGCTCCTACAATGAGCAGTTCTTC. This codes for CASSLGRREGSSYNEQFF.